One and the same sample provided the 20 T cell receptor beta chains below, sequenced in a study of response to subunit inactivated influenza vaccine. MiXCR, run by TCRdb on the RT-PCR reads, gives a single entry per CDR3 protein. This table holds roughly 520,000 distinct CDR3 sequences, roughly 27% found once. This material consisted of CD4+ T cells sorted from PBMCs, taken approximately 5 days after vaccination. The origin of the receptors is a man aged 50 to 60 who received an inactivated influenza vaccine.

The chain is built from TRBV2 and TRBJ1-2; D not certain. Germline values: CDR1 SNHLY, CDR2 FYNNEI. There are 14 residues in the CDR3. The V end lost 7 bases, the J end lost 5 bases, and 17 bases lay between the germline ends. Here the CDR3 DNA reads TGTGCCAGCACCCCTGGAGAGGGTGGTTATGGCTACACCTTC. Translated: CASTPGEGGYGYTF.

This clonotype was observed a few times. This chain joins TRBV20-1 and TRBJ2-7, with D maybe TRBD1 (6 bases). Germline V gives CDR1 DFQATT, CDR2 SNEGSKA (reference sequence). This CDR3 has 12 residues. V was clipped by 4 bases and J by 1 base, with 8 bases between them. CDR3 nucleotides: TGCAGTGCTACCCAGGGGTCCTACGAGCAGTACTTC. Translation: CSATQGSYEQYF.

J is TRBJ2-7 and V is TRBV15; the match to TRBD2 covers 7 bases. J gave up 6 bases and V 1 base, and 12 bases lay outside the gene matches. Germline V gene sequence: CDR1 LNHNV, CDR2 YYDKDF (reference sequence). CDR3 length: 16 residues. CDR3 loop: CATSRVPPTSSGEQYF. The CDR3 coding sequence is TGTGCCACCAGCAGAGTTCCGCCGACCTCTAGCGGCGAGCAGTACTTC.

This clonotype was recorded at least ten times. The chain uses TRBV7-8 and TRBJ2-5; D gene ambiguous. This CDR3 spans 11 amino acids. Trimming stripped 7 bases from V and 5 bases from J, with 8 bases between. Germline loops: CDR1 SGHVS, CDR2 FQNEAQ. The CDR3 is CASTQTETQYF. The CDR3 DNA sequence: TGTGCCAGCACCCAAACGGAGACCCAGTACTTC.

This chain links TRBV5-1 with TRBJ2-1; 9 bases fit TRBD2. V trimming: 0 bases; J trimming: 5 bases; junction bases outside the gene matches: 3. CDR1 SGHRS and CDR2 YFSETQ come from the germline V gene. This CDR3 comprises 15 residues. CDR3: CASSLVERGDNEQFF. The CDR3 coding sequence is TGCGCCAGCAGCTTGGTCGAGCGGGGGGACAATGAGCAGTTCTTC.

This clonotype was recorded many times. The V gene is TRBV12-3 or TRBV12-4, the J gene TRBJ2-7; maybe TRBD2 (6 bases). With 2 bases removed from V and 6 bases from J, the gap between germline ends came to 14 bases. This CDR3 is 14 amino acids long. The CDR3 coding sequence is TGTGCCAGCAGTTTAAGTAGCGGCAGTTCCGAGCAGTACTTC. It yields the protein CASSLSSGSSEQYF.

This clonotype has just a few counts. The chain couples TRBV20-1 to TRBJ2-5; 9 bases match TRBD2. V trimming: 3 bases; J trimming: 7 bases; junction bases outside the gene matches: 12. The CDR3 has 15 amino acids. The germline V gene has CDR1 DFQATT and CDR2 SNEGSKA (reference sequence). The CDR3 coding sequence is TGCAGTGCTAGTGACGGCGGGGGGGGTATAGGGACCCAGTACTTC. Protein: CSASDGGGGIGTQYF.

Notes on this clonotype: An end of the junction does not agree with germline; a read error may underlie this. The chain is built from TRBV11-2 and TRBJ1-6, with 9 bases fitting TRBD1. There are 19 residues in the CDR3. CDR1 and CDR2 (germline): SGHAT, FQNNGV. The CDR3 reads CASNLPRGTGSPYNSPLHF. CDR3 bases: TGTGCCAGCAACTTACCCCGCGGGACAGGGAGTCCCTATAATTCACCCCTCCACTTT. Together with reference TRBV11-2 and TRBJ1-6, the CDR3 gives the full variable domain: EAGVAQSPRYKIIEKRQSVAFWCNPISGHATLYWYQQILGQGPKLLIQFQNNGVVDDSQLPKDRFSAERLKGVDSTLKIQPAKLEDSAVYLCASNLPRGTGSPYNSPLHFGNGTRLTVT.

V and J are TRBV6-2 or TRBV6-3 and TRBJ1-5, with TRBD1 identical over 8 bases. The V gene end was trimmed by 6 bases and the J gene end by 1 base; junction bases not matched to a gene: 5. The CDR3 is 15 amino acids. The germline V gene has CDR1 MNHEY and CDR2 SVGEGT. Here the CDR3 DNA reads TGTGCCAGCAGCCGCCGGACAGGGAGCAATCAGCCCCAGCATTTT. Translating it yields CASSRRTGSNQPQHF.

Only a few counts were recorded for this clonotype. The V call is TRBV7-2, the J call TRBJ2-1; D not resolved. Trimming left V 1 base short and J 2 bases short, with 6 bases between. CDR1 is SGHTA, CDR2 FQGNSA, per germline. This CDR3 spans 14 amino acids. CDR3 sequence reads: CASSLGPAYNEQFF. The DNA for the CDR3 is TGTGCCAGCAGCTTAGGACCAGCCTACAATGAGCAGTTCTTC. The full variable domain, its missing parts supplied by reference TRBV7-2 and TRBJ2-1, is GAGVSQSPSNKVTEKGKDVELRCDPISGHTALYWYRQSLGQGLEFLIYFQGNSAPDKSGLPSDRFSAERTGGSVSTLTIQRTQQEDSAVYLCASSLGPAYNEQFFGPGTRLTVL.

As regards this clonotype: A read error may account for a junction end that differs from germline. This chain joins TRBV18 and TRBJ2-2, with D possibly matching TRBD2 (6 bases). The length of the CDR3 is 15 residues. The germline gives CDR1 KGHSH, CDR2 LQKENI. CDR3 residues: CASSPQGGNPGELFF. Here the CDR3 DNA reads TGTGCCAGCTCACCACAAGGCGGGAACCCCGGGGAGCTGTTTTTT.

The J gene is TRBJ1-5, the V gene TRBV4-2; 7 bases map to TRBD1. V lost 3 bases to trimming and J lost 0 bases; unmatched junction nucleotides: 5. Germline CDR1 reads LGHNA; CDR2 reads YNFKEQ. CDR3 length: 16 amino acids. The CDR3 DNA reads as TGTGCCAGCAGCCAGGGAACAGGGGTTAGCAATCAGCCCCAGCATTTT. This translates into CASSQGTGVSNQPQHF.

The rearrangement joins TRBV12-3 or TRBV12-4 to TRBJ1-5; 8 positions agree with TRBD1. This CDR3 has 15 amino acids. V was pared by 5 bases and J by 2 bases, with 5 bases of the junction left unmatched. As DNA, the CDR3 is TGTGCCAGCAGTGCAGGGGGCTTGGGCAATCAGCCCCAGCATTTT. It specifies CASSAGGLGNQPQHF.

V is TRBV5-1 and J is TRBJ2-2, with D possibly TRBD1 on 6 matching bases. The CDR3 contains 15 residues. Trimming removed 7 bases at V and 1 base at J, with 14 bases between. CDR1 and CDR2 from the germline V gene are SGHRS and YFSETQ. The CDR3 sequence: CASGTQGRNTGELFF. The DNA of the CDR3 is TGCGCCAGCGGAACCCAGGGGAGGAACACCGGGGAGCTGTTTTTT.

The V gene is TRBV12-3 or TRBV12-4, the J gene TRBJ1-5; 7 bases agree with TRBD1. J was trimmed by 1 base and V by 6 bases; bases with no gene match: 3. This CDR3 contains 14 residues. The CDR3 is CASRQGRSNQPQHF. CDR3 nucleotide sequence: TGTGCCAGCAGACAGGGGCGAAGCAATCAGCCCCAGCATTTT.

This clonotype showed up many times. The chain combines TRBV21-1 with TRBJ2-5. TRBV21-1 is a recognized pseudogene. The CDR3 is 14 amino acids. The CDR3 nucleotides are TGTGCCAGCAGCAAGGCCGGGGTAGAAGAGACCCAGTACTTC. It translates to CASSKAGVEETQYF.

This chain links TRBV4-2 with TRBJ2-7; D gene uncertain. This CDR3 comprises 13 residues. Germline CDR1 reads LGHNA; CDR2 reads YNFKEQ. V was clipped by 1 base and J by 3 bases, with 7 bases between them. The CDR3 nucleotides are TGTGCCAGCAGCCAAGCGAAAGGCTACGAGCAGTACTTC. Its protein product is CASSQAKGYEQYF.

This clonotype was found a few times. The V and J genes are TRBV6-5 and TRBJ2-7; 10 bases fit TRBD2. CDR3 size: 15 residues. Germline CDR1 reads MNHEY; CDR2 reads SVGAGI. V lost 2 bases to trimming and J lost 5 bases; unmatched junction nucleotides: 6. The CDR3 DNA follows: TGTGCCAGCAGTTACCTAGCGGGAGATCTCCACGAGCAGTACTTC. It encodes CASSYLAGDLHEQYF.

The sample holds many counts of this clonotype. The genes are TRBV4-2 and TRBJ2-1; possibly TRBD2 for D (6 bases). This CDR3 is 13 amino acids long. V was trimmed by 0 bases and J by 9 bases, leaving 9 bases between them. Germline V gene data show CDR1 as LGHNA and CDR2 as YNFKEQ. The CDR3 DNA reads as TGTGCCAGCAGCCAAGATAGGCGGGGTGAGCAGTTCTTC. Amino acid sequence: CASSQDRRGEQFF.

The chain recombines TRBV6-4 with TRBJ2-2; weak D call: TRBD1 (6 bases). V shed 7 bases and J shed 4 bases, with 22 bases lying between them. Germline V CDR1 and CDR2: MRHNA, SNTAGT. The CDR3 contains 17 residues. CDR3 sequence reads: CASISGPGTRGTGELFF. As DNA, the CDR3 is TGTGCCAGCATCTCGGGACCAGGGACAAGGGGCACCGGGGAGCTGTTTTTT.